The TCR beta chain described here comes from a study of Ad26.COV2.S vaccination and SARS-CoV-2 variants. The overall study: Dosing was one shot or two shots 56 days apart. Notes on the study in general: Whether participants received vaccine or placebo, their non-spike TCR breadth was similar.

Clones were read by immunoSEQ multiplex PCR, and TCRdb kept only the in-frame ones, dropping some. The table records 330,000 or so clones, roughly 90% of them present only once. Notes on this clone: Its specificity is not known.

Stated treatment: some 20 received Ad26.COV2.S at low or high dose, single or two shots; about five received placebo; per-sample allocation not given. Sampling was done on day 63 after the first vaccine or placebo injection. Vaccination used an Ad26 vector expressing Wuhan-strain SARS-CoV-2 spike. The sequencing used peripheral blood, collected in a trial of Ad26.COV2.S vaccine versus placebo. This clonotype was sampled from a person between 18 and 65 years old who received the Ad26.COV2.S COVID-19 vaccine or a placebo.

DNA of the CDR3: TGTGCCTGGAGTGTACCGAGGATGAACACTGAAGCTTTCTTT. Its translation is CAWSVPRMNTEAFF. The chain employs TRBV30 and TRBJ1-1; D remains ambiguous. This CDR3 is built from 14 residues. Germline loops: CDR1 GTSNPN, CDR2 SVGIG (reference sequence). V dropped 0 bases and J dropped 0 bases, with 8 bases sitting between them.